This passage covers 16 T cell receptor beta chains from one sample sequenced in a study of Graves' ophthalmopathy and Graves' hyperthyroidism. Investigators amplified TCR beta CDR3 regions from RNA transcripts. After a first-round RT-PCR with HTBI primers, a second-round multiplex PCR was run. TCRdb processed the multiplex PCR reads anew with MiXCR; each CDR3 protein has one entry. The sample records 200,000 to 300,000 distinct CDR3 sequences, about 47% being singletons. Sequenced sample: peripheral blood. These TCRs come from an adult man with Graves' ophthalmopathy.

This clonotype was recorded at least ten times. This chain links TRBV7-6 with TRBJ1-2, with 9 positions matching TRBD1. The germline CDR1 and CDR2 sequences are SGHVS and FNYEAQ. V dropped 5 bases and J dropped 2; count of bases not matched to a gene: 3. This CDR3 comprises 14 residues. The CDR3 loop is CASSVGQGNYGYTF. The CDR3, as DNA: TGTGCCAGCAGCGTGGGACAGGGAAACTATGGCTACACCTTC.

The chain combines TRBV29-1 with TRBJ1-1; D uncertain. The CDR3 runs 13 residues. Trimming left V 7 bases short and J 0 bases short, with 12 bases between. Germline V CDR1 and CDR2: SQVTM, ANQGSEA. The CDR3 here is CSAGQRVNTEAFF. The CDR3 nucleotides are TGCAGCGCCGGTCAGAGAGTGAACACTGAAGCTTTCTTT. The variable domain in full, completed from reference TRBV29-1 and TRBJ1-1, reads SAVISQKPSRDICQRGTSLTIQCQVDSQVTMMFWYRQQPGQSLTLIATANQGSEATYESGFVIDKFPISRPNLTFSTLTVSNMSPEDSSIYLCSAGQRVNTEAFFGQGTRLTVV.

There are a few counts of this clonotype. The V gene is TRBV2, the J gene TRBJ2-7; 15 positions match TRBD2. From germline, CDR1 is SNHLY and CDR2 FYNNEI. The CDR3 is 14 residues long. Trimming removed 10 bases from V and 6 bases from J; junction bases left unmatched: 7. CDR3 region: CAIQGLAGGSEQYF. The CDR3, as DNA: TGTGCCATCCAGGGACTAGCGGGAGGAAGCGAGCAGTACTTC. Using reference TRBV2 and TRBJ2-7 for the parts outside the CDR3, the full variable domain is EPEVTQTPSHQVTQMGQEVILRCVPISNHLYFYWYRQILGQKVEFLVSFYNNEISEKSEIFDDQFSVERPDGSNFTLKIRSTKLEDSAMYFCAIQGLAGGSEQYFGPGTRLTVT.

This clonotype has a count of ten or more. The V and J genes are TRBV24-1 and TRBJ1-5; D gene uncertain. Germline V CDR1 and CDR2: KGHDR, SFDVKD. V lost 3 bases and J 2 bases, leaving 1 base between the germline ends. This CDR3 region has 12 residues. The CDR3, as DNA: TGTGCCACCAGTGATGGCAATCAGCCCCAGCATTTT. Its translation: CATSDGNQPQHF.

The chain has TRBV7-2 and TRBJ2-7; tentative D call: TRBD1 (5 bases). The end of the DNA is better explained by TRBJ2-1, so the J call may be wrong. The length of the CDR3 is 13 residues. The germline V gene encodes CDR1 SGHTA and CDR2 FQGNSA. The CDR3 DNA reads TGTGCCAGCAGCTCGACGCCAGGGTGGGAGCAGTTCTTC. Protein sequence: CASSSTPGWEQFF.

The CDR3 DNA is TGTGCCAGCAAGACGGGAGGAGGCTACACCTTC. Translation: CASKTGGGYTF. The chain recombines TRBV9 with TRBJ1-2; D is unresolved. CDR3 length: 11 residues. In germline, CDR1 is SGDLS, CDR2 YYNGEE. Trimming cost V 6 bases and J 8 bases, with 11 bases left between them.

The chain employs TRBV7-2 and TRBJ2-1; D remains ambiguous. This CDR3 spans 11 amino acids. The germline V and J ends were trimmed by 6 bases and 12 bases, with 12 bases remaining between them. CDR1 is SGHTA and CDR2 is FQGNSA in the germline V gene. CDR3 coding DNA: TGTGCCAGCAGTTTGACTCTCGGGCAGTTCTTC. As protein: CASSLTLGQFF.

This clonotype was detected ten times or more. The J gene is TRBJ2-7, the V gene TRBV6-5, with D possibly matching TRBD1 (6 bases). V shed 6 bases and J shed 5 bases, with 17 bases lying between them. CDR1 and CDR2 (germline): MNHEY, SVGAGI. The CDR3 runs 14 residues. Here the CDR3 DNA reads TGTGCCAGCAGCGACAGGTGGTCTTCCGACGAGCAGTACTTC. Residues: CASSDRWSSDEQYF.

The rearrangement uses TRBV6-1 and TRBJ2-2; D not certain. This CDR3 has 11 amino acids. Trimming pared 4 bases from V and 4 bases from J, leaving 1 base between. CDR1 MNHNS and CDR2 SASEGT come from the germline V gene. The CDR3 is CASSGTGELFF. The CDR3 DNA sequence: TGTGCCAGCAGTGGCACCGGGGAGCTGTTTTTT.

This sequence joins TRBV20-1 and TRBJ2-7, with TRBD2 matching over 8 bases. The CDR3 has 15 amino acids. Germline V gene lookup returns CDR1 DFQATT and CDR2 SNEGSKA (reference sequence). J was trimmed by 7 bases and V by 0 bases; bases with no gene match: 11. The CDR3: CSARDQRAGAEEQYF. The CDR3 DNA reads TGCAGTGCTAGAGATCAGAGAGCGGGGGCAGAGGAGCAGTACTTC.

V is TRBV24-1 and J is TRBJ2-7; 7 bases fit TRBD2. Germline CDR1 reads KGHDR; CDR2 reads SFDVKD. The CDR3 consists of 12 residues. V gave up 6 bases and J gave up 5 bases; unmatched junction bases: 3. The CDR3: CATSRGGNEQYF. The CDR3 DNA reads TGTGCCACCAGTAGGGGAGGGAACGAGCAGTACTTC.

This clonotype was observed at least ten times. The rearrangement uses TRBV13 and TRBJ1-2, with a possible D match to TRBD1 (6 bases). This CDR3 comprises 16 residues. Deletions cut 2 bases from V and 4 bases from J, with 17 bases between. Germline CDR1 PRHDT, CDR2 FYEKMQ (reference sequence). The CDR3 loop is CASSLSTQGRSYGYTF. CDR3 in DNA: TGTGCCAGCAGCTTATCGACACAGGGCAGGAGCTATGGCTACACCTTC.

J is TRBJ2-3 and V is TRBV29-1; D gene unclear. Germline CDR1 SQVTM, CDR2 ANQGSEA. The CDR3 spans 11 residues. V was cut by 6 bases and J by 5 bases, with 9 bases left in between. Here the CDR3 DNA reads TGCAGCGTCGGGCCAGAAGATACGCAGTATTTT. It is translated as CSVGPEDTQYF.

This clonotype was detected a few times. The rearrangement joins TRBV20-1 to TRBJ1-2, with 9 nucleotides matching TRBD1. The CDR3 spans 14 residues. Germline V gives CDR1 DFQATT, CDR2 SNEGSKA (reference sequence). V shed 6 bases and J 5 bases; nucleotides not matched to a gene: 10. CDR3 in amino acids: CSAITGGAEYGYTF. CDR3 in DNA: TGCAGTGCCATCACAGGGGGCGCTGAATATGGCTACACCTTC.

The sample holds a few counts of this clonotype. The rearrangement joins TRBV7-8 to TRBJ2-5; the D gene is possibly TRBD2 (7 bases). Germline loops: CDR1 SGHVS, CDR2 FQNEAQ. This CDR3 comprises 13 residues. The V gene lost 5 bases and the J gene lost 1 base, with 8 bases spanning the gap. The CDR3 DNA is TGTGCCAGCAGCCGGGGGGCCCAAGAGACCCAGTACTTC. Amino acid sequence: CASSRGAQETQYF. Using reference TRBV7-8 and TRBJ2-5 for the parts outside the CDR3, the full variable domain is GAGVSQSPRYKVAKRGQDVALRCDPISGHVSLFWYQQALGQGPEFLTYFQNEAQLDKSGLPSDRFFAERPEGSVSTLKIQRTQQEDSAVYLCASSRGAQETQYFGPGTRLLVL.

This clonotype has a count of ten or more. V usage is TRBV4-1 and J usage is TRBJ1-2; no clear D gene. This CDR3 has 15 amino acids. Germline lookup yields CDR1 MGHRA and CDR2 YSYEKL. Deletions cut 0 bases from V and 6 bases from J, with 14 bases between. CDR3 bases: TGCGCCAGCAGCCAAGACGTCCAAGCTGCCAATGGCTACACCTTC. Amino acid sequence: CASSQDVQAANGYTF.